This is a list of T cell receptor beta chains from one sample in a study of blood T cells in healthy people across ages. TCRdb re-derived calls from the 5' RACE reads in MiXCR, one entry per CDR3 protein. The table has some 700,000 distinct CDR3 sequences, about 40% seen once. The sample comprised blood. The source of these receptors is a woman aged 55-70 years in good health. The CDR3 runs from the conserved cysteine through the conserved F or W. The order of the fields is CDR3 protein, clone size, V gene. Clone size is stated in some rows and not others, as once, few, many or a class when expanded.

CASSQDASGRALSYNEQFF,-,TRBV4-2
CASRAEQGYGYTF,-,TRBV2
CASSQGTGTTNEKLFF,-,TRBV5-1
CASSPFSGANVLTF,many,TRBV12-3/TRBV12-4
CSAREWRSRVTDTQYF,-,TRBV20-1
CASSLRPSGNRETQYF,many,TRBV7-2
CASSSNGYTQYF,-,TRBV7-8
CASSEGTGGSTDTQYF,-,TRBV6-1
CAISELREQFF,-,TRBV10-3
CATQTSGGLDTQYF,-,TRBV6-6
CASSPWTGNSGANVLTF,few,TRBV12-3/TRBV12-4
CASSLLSQGLKTQYF,-,TRBV7-9
CASSWRGAQEETQYF,-,TRBV7-9
CASSELGGGAYNEQFF,many,TRBV6-4
CASRPGLAGISYEQYF,-,TRBV5-4
CASSGDSRVPNEKLFF,-,TRBV6-1
CSAARDLWGYTF,-,TRBV29-1
CASSLVGGSSYEQYF,many,TRBV7-2
CTSSHGTSGRDTYEQYF,-,TRBV1
CSALQPGQANEKLFF,few,TRBV20-1
CASSVEASGSQETQYF,few,TRBV9
CASKRTSGSRSSYEQYF,few,TRBV6-2/TRBV6-3
CASSQAQFAEQFF,once,TRBV3-1
CSARDRVRGEQYF,-,TRBV20-1
CASSPDGTGSGNYGYTF,-,TRBV4-2
CSGRLGTSSYNEQFF,-,TRBV29-1
CASSYMILTGKTEIAKNIQYF,-,TRBV5-8
CSARPRNQPQHF,-,TRBV20-1
CASSRGQLGYGYTF,few,TRBV6-5
CSARIRGEGEYNEQYF,-,TRBV20-1
CASSSGPDNEQFF,-,TRBV5-5
CATSRDGGGAETQYF,-,TRBV15
CASSDPSGGEKLFF,-,TRBV25-1
CSAKGGRETQYF,few,TRBV20-1
CASSLARTSDSPLHF,-,TRBV7-6
CASRQSPYPPPEAFF,-,TRBV3-1
CASRRTQAVETQYF,-,TRBV6-5
CASSEGHAYEQYF,-,TRBV9
CASSSRTGGNTDTQYF,few,TRBV7-3
CASRFAGFIGADTQYF,-,TRBV7-8
CTSSVGRSGSYEQYF,once,TRBV9
CASSLETGVTYQETQYF,few,TRBV11-2
CSASILGRGGTDTQYF,-,TRBV20-1
CASSQTSGRETQYF,-,TRBV4-3
CSSKRGDPYEQYF,-,TRBV20-1
CVSSLGPVYGYTF,-,TRBV12-3/TRBV12-4
CASSSQDRAYEQYF,-,TRBV7-9
CASRAGISEGTDTQYF,-,TRBV12-3/TRBV12-4
CASSTPSGREASYEQYF,-,TRBV9
CASSRVNSLTDTQYF,-,TRBV5-1
CASSQVDRAGGPSDEQFF,many,TRBV4-3
CASSLISGRGRTDTQYF,-,TRBV27
CASSESGNNEQFF,-,TRBV25-1
CASSLPRGDEQYF,-,TRBV7-2